The TCR beta chain described here comes from a study of T-cell reconstitution after alpha-beta-depleted transplantation in children. With regard to this clonotype: Its cognate antigen is unknown.

Germline V lookup: CDR1 MGHRA, CDR2 YSYEKL. This CDR3 is 16 amino acids long. V lost 3 bases and J lost 2, with 16 bases in between. Findings and caveats of the study: T-cell numbers and diversity, one year after transplant, stemmed largely from T cells that were newly produced.

A TCRbeta library incorporating unique molecular identifiers was prepared. Each CDR3 protein is one row after TCRdb ran MiXCR on the PCR reads. The table has approximately 230,000 distinct CDR3 sequences, more than 20% seen once. The V gene is TRBV4-1, the J gene TRBJ1-2; D gene unclear. This receptor was obtained from a female patient between 2 and 15 years old who had a stem cell transplant for congenital amegakaryocytic thrombocytopenia, so the T cells may come from the graft donor. Material: PBMCs, mostly from graft donor cells, obtained 360 days after TCRalphabeta/CD19-depleted stem cell transplant. The CDR3 loop reads CASSQPIGVKNYGYTF. Here the CDR3 DNA reads TGCGCCAGCAGCCAGCCAATCGGGGTAAAGAACTATGGCTACACCTTC.